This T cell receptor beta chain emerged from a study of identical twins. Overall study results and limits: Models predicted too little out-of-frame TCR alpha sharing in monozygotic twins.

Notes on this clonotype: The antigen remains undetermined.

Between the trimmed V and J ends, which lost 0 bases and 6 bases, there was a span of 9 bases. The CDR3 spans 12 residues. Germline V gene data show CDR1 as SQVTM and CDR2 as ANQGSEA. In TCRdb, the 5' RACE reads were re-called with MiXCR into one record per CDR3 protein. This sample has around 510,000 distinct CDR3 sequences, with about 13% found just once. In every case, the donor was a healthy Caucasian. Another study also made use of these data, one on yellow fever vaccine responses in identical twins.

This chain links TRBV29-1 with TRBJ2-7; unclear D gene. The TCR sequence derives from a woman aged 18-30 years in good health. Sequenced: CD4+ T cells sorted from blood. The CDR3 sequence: CSVEDISTEQYF. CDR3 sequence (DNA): TGCAGCGTTGAAGATATAAGCACCGAGCAGTACTTC.